This is a list of T cell receptor beta chains from one sample in a study of radiation and T cells in renal cell carcinoma. Repertoires were generated with immunoSEQ multiplex PCR, while TCRdb's copy carries only in-frame clones and drops some. The table has around 94,000 clones, approximately 86% seen once; the top ten hold approximately 8.1%. The sample in question was blood, obtained from a patient whose treatment included radiotherapy and nephrectomy. The origin of the receptors is a man aged 50-60 years with renal cell carcinoma. The conserved cysteine and the conserved F or W are not part of the CDR3 here. Clone sizes are given selectively: once, few, many, or a class where the clone is expanded.

j_gene: TRBJ2-5
abundance: NA
len: 12
v_gene: TRBV7-2
CDR3aa: ASSHNRGQETQY

j_gene: TRBJ2-2
abundance: NA
len: 15
v_gene: TRBV25-1
CDR3aa: ASSEGFWGTDTGELF

j_gene: TRBJ1-6
abundance: NA
len: 11
v_gene: TRBV30
CDR3aa: AWSGRTSTPLH

j_gene: TRBJ1-2
abundance: NA
len: 14
v_gene: TRBV28
CDR3aa: ASSPSQGASLHGYT

j_gene: TRBJ1-5
abundance: once
len: 13
v_gene: TRBV27
CDR3aa: ASSFEGGGRQPQH

j_gene: TRBJ1-2
abundance: NA
len: 13
v_gene: TRBV4-2
CDR3aa: ASSQDPGQAYGYT

j_gene: TRBJ2-5
abundance: NA
len: 12
v_gene: TRBV7-6
CDR3aa: ASSRGTASETQY

j_gene: TRBJ1-6
abundance: NA
len: 16
v_gene: TRBV21-1
CDR3aa: ASRQAMLHIHHNSPLH

j_gene: TRBJ2-5
abundance: NA
len: 12
v_gene: TRBV2
CDR3aa: ASRGTSGAETQY

j_gene: TRBJ1-1
abundance: NA
len: 11
v_gene: TRBV10-3
CDR3aa: AISGHEGTEAF

j_gene: TRBJ2-7
abundance: NA
len: 11
v_gene: TRBV29-1
CDR3aa: SVISGTIYEQY

j_gene: TRBJ1-1
abundance: NA
len: 15
v_gene: TRBV19
CDR3aa: ASSISIVFGVNTEAF

j_gene: TRBJ1-4
abundance: NA
len: 14
v_gene: TRBV19
CDR3aa: ASSSLGAGPNEKLF

j_gene: TRBJ2-7
abundance: once
len: 10
v_gene: TRBV19
CDR3aa: ASSGNLYEQY

j_gene: TRBJ1-1
abundance: NA
len: 13
v_gene: TRBV7-8
CDR3aa: ASSLAEGGYYEAF

j_gene: TRBJ2-1
abundance: NA
len: 14
v_gene: TRBV4-2
CDR3aa: ASSQDSGRDYNEQF

j_gene: TRBJ2-3
abundance: NA
len: 14
v_gene: TRBV21-1
CDR3aa: ASSRQTSGRTDTQY

j_gene: TRBJ2-7
abundance: NA
len: 11
v_gene: TRBV5-1
CDR3aa: ASRRESHYEQY

j_gene: TRBJ1-2
abundance: NA
len: 12
v_gene: TRBV28
CDR3aa: ASSLLQGSGGYT

j_gene: TRBJ1-6
abundance: NA
len: 12
v_gene: TRBV2
CDR3aa: ASRTGVNNSPLH

j_gene: TRBJ2-2
abundance: few
len: 17
v_gene: TRBV4-3
CDR3aa: ASSPRTSGGEDLTGELF

j_gene: TRBJ1-3
abundance: few
len: 11
v_gene: TRBV28
CDR3aa: ASTPFSGNTIY

j_gene: TRBJ2-5
abundance: NA
len: 11
v_gene: TRBV30
CDR3aa: AHNAGGVETQY

j_gene: TRBJ2-5
abundance: NA
len: 12
v_gene: TRBV9
CDR3aa: ASSLRTNQETQY

j_gene: TRBJ1-4
abundance: NA
len: 12
v_gene: TRBV19
CDR3aa: ASSTGSANEKLF

j_gene: TRBJ2-1
abundance: NA
len: 13
v_gene: TRBV4-3
CDR3aa: ASSQDRTFYNEQF

j_gene: TRBJ1-2
abundance: NA
len: 11
v_gene: TRBV30
CDR3aa: AWSAGQGLGYT

j_gene: TRBJ1-2
abundance: NA
len: 8
v_gene: TRBV10-1
CDR3aa: ASAQGGYT

j_gene: TRBJ1-1
abundance: NA
len: 14
v_gene: TRBV5-1
CDR3aa: ASSAGPEGWDTEAF

j_gene: TRBJ2-2
abundance: few
len: 14
v_gene: TRBV5-4
CDR3aa: ASSTGQGADTGELF

j_gene: TRBJ2-7
abundance: once
len: 11
v_gene: TRBV7-9
CDR3aa: ASRISGSYEQY

j_gene: TRBJ2-7
abundance: once
len: 13
v_gene: TRBV6-4
CDR3aa: ASSVGLGGSYEQY

j_gene: TRBJ1-1
abundance: few
len: 11
v_gene: TRBV2
CDR3aa: ASSDLGDTEAF

j_gene: TRBJ2-7
abundance: NA
len: 15
v_gene: TRBV5-1
CDR3aa: ASSAKVVGREWYEQY

j_gene: TRBJ2-3
abundance: NA
len: 12
v_gene: TRBV7-2
CDR3aa: ASSPRTSGPTQY

j_gene: TRBJ2-3
abundance: NA
len: 14
v_gene: TRBV4-3
CDR3aa: ASSQEASGGTDTQY

j_gene: TRBJ2-3
abundance: NA
len: 15
v_gene: TRBV7-9
CDR3aa: ASSLAGLTPLTDTQY

j_gene: TRBJ2-3
abundance: NA
len: 14
v_gene: TRBV5-4
CDR3aa: ASSPGTSGGYDTQY

j_gene: TRBJ2-4
abundance: NA
len: 10
v_gene: TRBV7-9
CDR3aa: ASSLLGRGAN

j_gene: TRBJ2-7
abundance: NA
len: 13
v_gene: TRBV27
CDR3aa: ASKLRGQESYEQY

j_gene: TRBJ1-6
abundance: NA
len: 12
v_gene: TRBV14
CDR3aa: ASSQKGTGGPLH

j_gene: TRBJ1-2
abundance: NA
len: 9
v_gene: TRBV30
CDR3aa: AWSLGLGYT

j_gene: TRBJ2-2
abundance: NA
len: 14
v_gene: TRBV4-1
CDR3aa: ASSHQIGRNTGELF

j_gene: TRBJ1-6
abundance: NA
len: 14
v_gene: TRBV4-1
CDR3aa: ASGPGGSNLNSPLH

j_gene: TRBJ1-4
abundance: NA
len: 10
v_gene: TRBV18
CDR3aa: ASSLDRGQLF

j_gene: TRBJ2-1
abundance: NA
len: 16
v_gene: TRBV7-9
CDR3aa: ASSPLWTSGGAYNEQF

j_gene: TRBJ1-1
abundance: many
len: 13
v_gene: TRBV9
CDR3aa: ASSFKGGSVTEAF

j_gene: TRBJ1-2
abundance: NA
len: 11
v_gene: TRBV2
CDR3aa: ASSEGGAGGYT

j_gene: TRBJ2-1
abundance: NA
len: 13
v_gene: TRBV27
CDR3aa: ASSPRRQGVHEQF

j_gene: TRBJ2-6
abundance: NA
len: 14
v_gene: TRBV16
CDR3aa: ASSQSDRMGANVLT

j_gene: TRBJ1-5
abundance: NA
len: 16
v_gene: TRBV19
CDR3aa: ASTRDRGFGGSNQPQH

j_gene: TRBJ2-3
abundance: NA
len: 13
v_gene: TRBV10-2
CDR3aa: ASSALAGGTDTQY

j_gene: TRBJ1-2
abundance: NA
len: 12
v_gene: TRBV5-4
CDR3aa: ASSWKGVSYGYT

j_gene: TRBJ1-6
abundance: NA
len: 12
v_gene: TRBV28
CDR3aa: ASREGLSNSPLH

j_gene: TRBJ2-3
abundance: NA
len: 11
v_gene: TRBV5-1
CDR3aa: ASRTGYTDTQY